This T cell receptor (beta chain) was documented in a study of T cells in Graves' hyperthyroidism and ophthalmopathy. Notes on the study in general: Most expanded thyroid clonotypes above 0.001 recurred in blood.

Amplified TCR beta CDR3 regions derived from RNA transcripts. The TCR CDR3 was amplified in a first-round RT-PCR using the HTBI primer set. TCRdb passed the multiplex PCR reads through MiXCR, listing each CDR3 protein once. In the table there are around 450,000 distinct CDR3 sequences, about 13% of which are singletons. V lost 1 base and J 8 bases, leaving 12 bases between the germline ends. Germline CDR1 and CDR2: SGHNT and YENEEA. The CDR3 runs 14 residues. PBMCs were obtained from 7.5 to 10 ml fresh peripheral blood. This clonotype was counted at least ten times. Its antigen is as yet unknown. The chain uses TRBV11-3 and TRBJ2-1; D is uncertain. This sequence was found in a woman aged 18-29 years with Graves' hyperthyroidism. What was sequenced was blood. CDR3 bases: TGTGCCAGCAGCTTAGGTACCAATTCTTATGAGCAGTTCTTC. Residues: CASSLGTNSYEQFF.